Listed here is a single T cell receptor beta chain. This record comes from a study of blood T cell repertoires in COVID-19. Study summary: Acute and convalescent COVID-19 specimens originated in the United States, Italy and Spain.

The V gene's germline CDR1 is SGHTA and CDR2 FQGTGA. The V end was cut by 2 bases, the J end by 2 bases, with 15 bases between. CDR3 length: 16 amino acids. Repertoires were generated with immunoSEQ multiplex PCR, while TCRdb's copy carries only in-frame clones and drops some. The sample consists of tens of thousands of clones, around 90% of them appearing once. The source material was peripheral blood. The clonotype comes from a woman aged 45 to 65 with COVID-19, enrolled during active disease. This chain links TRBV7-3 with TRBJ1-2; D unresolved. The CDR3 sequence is CASSLAGLHSNYGYTF. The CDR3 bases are TGTGCCAGCAGCTTAGCAGGCCTCCACTCAAACTATGGCTACACCTTC.